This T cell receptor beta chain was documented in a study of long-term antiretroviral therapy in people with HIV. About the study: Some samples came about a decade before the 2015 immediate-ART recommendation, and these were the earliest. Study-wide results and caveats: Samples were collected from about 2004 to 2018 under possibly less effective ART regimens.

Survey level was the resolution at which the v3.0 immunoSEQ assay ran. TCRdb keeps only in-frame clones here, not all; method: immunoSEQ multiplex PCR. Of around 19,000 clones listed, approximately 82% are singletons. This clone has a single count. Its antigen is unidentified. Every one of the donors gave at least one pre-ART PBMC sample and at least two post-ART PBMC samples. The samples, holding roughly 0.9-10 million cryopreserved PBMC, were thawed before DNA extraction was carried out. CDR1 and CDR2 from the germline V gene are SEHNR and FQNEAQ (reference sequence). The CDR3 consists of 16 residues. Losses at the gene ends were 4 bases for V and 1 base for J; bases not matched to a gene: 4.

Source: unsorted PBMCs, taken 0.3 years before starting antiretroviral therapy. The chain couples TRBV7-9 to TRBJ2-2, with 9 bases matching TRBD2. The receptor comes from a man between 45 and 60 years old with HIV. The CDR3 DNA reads TGTGCCAGCAGCTCTTCTAGCGGGGAGAACACCGGGGAGCTGTTTTTT. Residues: CASSSSSGENTGELFF.